This T cell receptor (beta chain) came from a study of T-cell reconstitution after alpha-beta-depleted transplantation in children. For TCRbeta, the library was prepared with unique molecular identifiers. TCRdb reanalysed the PCR reads using MiXCR and keeps one entry per CDR3 protein. The sample lists over 85,000 distinct CDR3 sequences, around 6% occurring once. This clonotype has a count of ten or more. Antigen unknown. Study-level results: At one year after transplant, newly produced T cells mostly accounted for T-cell counts and diversity.

CDR1 is SQVTM and CDR2 is ANQGSEA in the germline V gene. The CDR3 runs to 12 residues. V shed 4 bases and J shed 5 bases, with 12 bases lying between them. This clonotype was sampled from a female patient younger than 10 who had a stem cell transplant for Fanconi anemia, so the T cells may come from the graft donor. The chain joins TRBV29-1 to TRBJ2-7; TRBD1 might be the D (5 bases). The sample in question was PBMCs, mostly from graft donor cells, obtained 60 days after TCRalphabeta/CD19-depleted stem cell transplant. The CDR3 here is CSVVKGFDEQYF. The CDR3 region has the DNA TGCAGCGTTGTTAAGGGGTTCGACGAGCAGTACTTC.